These T cell receptor beta chains were read from a single sample in a study of neoadjuvant anti-PD-1 for oral cavity cancer. Method: immunoSEQ multiplex PCR; TCRdb's copy keeps in-frame clones and lacks some. The table has just over 65,000 clones, roughly 85% seen once. The sample was PBMCs, taken after nivolumab (anti-PD-1) treatment. The receptors originated from a person between 35 and 79 years old with oral cavity squamous cell carcinoma. Each CDR3 is given with its conserved first and last residue. D genes are given only for firm matches. Not all rows give a size; the values are once, few, many and, for expanded clones, a class.

>TRBV7-9|TRBJ2-3|-|TRBD1
TGTGCCAGCAGCCACCGACAGGGTCTGACAGATACGCAGTATTTT
CASSHRQGLTDTQYF
>TRBV4-2|TRBJ2-7|-|-
TGTGCCAGCAGCCATAGCGAGAAAGGGACCTCCTACGAGCAGTACTTC
CASSHSEKGTSYEQYF
>TRBV11-3|TRBJ2-1|-|-
TGTGCCAGCAGCTTAGAGGGCGATGAGCAGTTCTTC
CASSLEGDEQFF
>TRBV25-1|TRBJ2-5|-|TRBD2
TGTGCCAGCAGTTCGGCGGGGGGACAAGAGACCCAGTACTTC
CASSSAGGQETQYF
>TRBV2|TRBJ1-1|-|TRBD1
TGTGCCAGCAGCCAAGGGGGCCAAGCTTTCTTT
CASSQGGQAFF
>TRBV10-3|TRBJ2-7|-|TRBD1
TGTGCCATCAGTAGCCGACAGGGACCCTACGAGCAGTACTTC
CAISSRQGPYEQYF
>TRBV4-1|TRBJ2-6|-|-
TGCGCCAGCAGCGGACAGGACTACTCGTTCTGGGCCAACGTCCTGACTTTC
CASSGQDYSFWANVLTF
>TRBV10-3|TRBJ1-1|few|TRBD1
TGTGCCATCAGTGTTGAAGGACAGGACGACACTGAAGCTTTCTTT
CAISVEGQDDTEAFF
>TRBV28|TRBJ2-1|-|-
TGTGCCAGCAGTTCAGGGACGCCATACAATGAGCAGTTCTTC
CASSSGTPYNEQFF
>TRBV10-3|TRBJ1-5|-|TRBD1
TGTGCCATCAGCGAAACAGGGGTAGGGGGATCTGGTAGCAATCAGCCCCAGCATTTT
CAISETGVGGSGSNQPQHF
>TRBV29-1|TRBJ1-2|-|TRBD1
TGCAGCGTTGTTCGACAGGGGGCGGATGGCTACACCTTC
CSVVRQGADGYTF
>TRBV28|TRBJ2-1|-|TRBD1
TGTGCCAGCAGTCTGGCGGGACAGGTATACAATGAGCAGTTCTTC
CASSLAGQVYNEQFF
>TRBV6-1|TRBJ1-2|-|-
TGTGCCAGCAGTGAAGCCAGACTTAGGGGTTTAGGGTATGGCTACACCTTC
CASSEARLRGLGYGYTF
>TRBV2|TRBJ2-5|-|-
TGTGCCAGCAGCCTTATAGGGGTCGAAGAGACCCAGTACTTC
CASSLIGVEETQYF
>TRBV11-2|TRBJ1-1|-|TRBD1
TGTGCCAGCAGCTTAGCGGGACAGATGAACACTGAAGCTTTCTTT
CASSLAGQMNTEAFF
>TRBV4-2|TRBJ2-1|-|TRBD2
TGTGCCAGCAGCCAAGAGTTCGGGAGGGCCGGGGATGAGCAGTTCTTC
CASSQEFGRAGDEQFF
>TRBV25-1|TRBJ2-7|-|-
TGTGCCAGCAGTGATATTTCCAGGGACGAGCAGTACTTC
CASSDISRDEQYF
>TRBV7-9|TRBJ2-2|-|-
TGTGCCAGCAGACGGAACACCGGGGAGCTGTTTTTT
CASRRNTGELFF
>TRBV30|TRBJ1-2|-|-
TGTGCCTGGAGTGTACAGGGCCGGGGCTACACCTTC
CAWSVQGRGYTF
>TRBV29-1|TRBJ2-3|-|-
TGCAGCGTTGACTTGGGCAATACGCAGTATTTT
CSVDLGNTQYF
>TRBV7-8|TRBJ1-1|-|-
TGTGCCAGCAGCTCAGGACAGTTGAACACTGAAGCTTTCTTT
CASSSGQLNTEAFF
>TRBV5-1|TRBJ2-7|-|TRBD2
TGCGCCAGCAGCTTGGCCGGGACTAGCGGGACCCACGAGCAGTACTTC
CASSLAGTSGTHEQYF
>TRBV4-1|TRBJ2-5|-|-
TGCGCCAGCAGCCGCACCCCCAGTGGGGGCCAAGAGACCCAGTACTTC
CASSRTPSGGQETQYF
>TRBV19|TRBJ2-4|once|-
TGTGCCAGTAGTATCGGACAGCTAGCCAAAAACATTCAGTACTTC
CASSIGQLAKNIQYF
>TRBV7-9|TRBJ2-3|-|-
TGTGCCAGCAGCTTGGGACACTCTAGCACAGATACGCAGTATTTT
CASSLGHSSTDTQYF
>TRBV30|TRBJ2-1|-|TRBD2
TGTGCCTGGACCCTCCTGGGACTAACTTACAATGAGCAGTTCTTC
CAWTLLGLTYNEQFF
>TRBV30|TRBJ2-2|-|TRBD1
TGTGCCTGGAGGGGGACAGGGGAGGCATCAGTGCTGTTTTTT
CAWRGTGEASVLFF
>TRBV7-3|TRBJ2-2|-|-
TGTGCCAGCGCCGGGACCCAAGGGGCCGGGGAGCTGTTTTTT
CASAGTQGAGELFF
>TRBV5-1|TRBJ2-3|-|TRBD2
TGCGCCAGCAGCTTCGGGCTAGCGGGAGTGGTTACGCAGTATTTT
CASSFGLAGVVTQYF
>TRBV2|TRBJ1-1|-|TRBD1
TGTGCCAGCAGTCGGGAGGGGGCTAACACTGAAGCTTTCTTT
CASSREGANTEAFF
>TRBV7-9|TRBJ2-2|-|-
TGTGCCAGCAGCCGGAGAGGGCTCACCGGGGAGCTGTTTTTT
CASSRRGLTGELFF
>TRBV19|TRBJ2-7|-|-
TGTGCCAGTAGTATACGCGGGTCTCGCGAGCAGTACTTC
CASSIRGSREQYF
>TRBV6-5|TRBJ1-4|-|TRBD1
TGTGCCAGCAGTTACGACAGGGGTCGTGAAAAACTGTTTTTT
CASSYDRGREKLFF
>TRBV30|TRBJ2-7|-|TRBD1
TGTGCCTGGAGCCCCGGGACAGGACTCTACGAGCAGTACTTC
CAWSPGTGLYEQYF
>TRBV11-1|TRBJ2-1|-|TRBD1
TGTGCCAGCAGCTTAGGGACAGGGGGCTACAATGAGCAGTTCTTC
CASSLGTGGYNEQFF
>TRBV5-1|TRBJ2-7|once|-
TGCGCCAGCAGCTTGACAGGTCCCTACGAGCAGTACTTC
CASSLTGPYEQYF
>TRBV5-1|TRBJ2-3|-|TRBD2
TGCGCCAGCAGCGGGGGACTAGCAGATACGCAGTATTTT
CASSGGLADTQYF
>TRBV27|TRBJ2-7|-|-
TGTGCCAGCAGTCCCTTTGGGGGGGAGCAGTACTTC
CASSPFGGEQYF
>TRBV2|TRBJ2-7|-|-
TGTGCCAGCAGAAATGGGGGAACCTACGAGCAGTACTTC
CASRNGGTYEQYF
>TRBV7-3|TRBJ2-2|-|-
TGTGCCAGCAGCCCCCGGAGCGCCGGGGAGCTGTTTTTT
CASSPRSAGELFF
>TRBV28|TRBJ2-4|-|TRBD2
TGTGCCAGCAGTTTTAGCGGGAGGGCCGAGACCATTCAGTACTTC
CASSFSGRAETIQYF
>TRBV19|TRBJ1-2|once|TRBD1
TGTGCCAGTACCCCATCGCCGGGACAGAGAACCTATGGCTACACCTTC
CASTPSPGQRTYGYTF